This TCR beta chain stems from a study of blood T cell repertoires in COVID-19. Overall study: COVID-19 samples from acute and convalescent phases originated in the United States, Italy and Spain. T cells, B-cell-depleted T cells, or PBMCs supplied cDNA or gDNA.

Germline CDR1 and CDR2: KGHSH and LQKENI. The CDR3 has 21 amino acids. Unmatched junction bases numbered 23, after V lost 8 bases and J lost 0 bases. Original processing methods: For nucleated cells, counts were estimated from reference gene primer amplification. Only in-frame clones appear in the TCRdb table, and some are missing; sequencing was by immunoSEQ multiplex PCR. The DNA was the basis for D and trimming; V, J and clone size are from that table. The sample includes about 360,000 clones, more than 75% of them seen just once. Participants' own reports of clinical history determined their cohort assignment.

The chain recombines TRBV18 with TRBJ2-3; TRBD1 agrees at 10 bases. The TCR originated in a man aged 30-40 years who had recovered from COVID-19. Sequenced sample: PBMCs or T cells enriched from blood (not recorded which). CDR3 coding DNA: TGTGCCAGCACATTAAATCAAGCTGGGACAGGGGCTGGTGGGAGCACAGATACGCAGTATTTT. Translation: CASTLNQAGTGAGGSTDTQYF.